This is a list of T cell receptor beta chains from one sample in a study of blood T cell repertoires in COVID-19. Data came from immunoSEQ multiplex PCR; TCRdb stores just in-frame clones and leaves some out. The sample shows 390,000 or so clones, roughly nine tenths of them seen only once. Sequencing input: PBMCs or T cells enriched from blood (not recorded which). The receptors were gathered from a man younger than 35 who had recovered from COVID-19. Both conserved end residues are part of each CDR3. D genes are given only for firm matches. Only some rows state a clone size, as once, few, many or a class for expanded clones.

d_call,clone_size,j_call,v_call,cdr3_aa,cdr3_nt
TRBD2,.,TRBJ2-1,TRBV29-1,CSVMPGTSGSLNEQFF,TGCAGCGTAATGCCCGGGACTAGCGGGAGTTTAAATGAGCAGTTCTTC
.,.,TRBJ2-5,TRBV5-1,CASSLQPTGSQETQYF,TGCGCCAGCAGCCTTCAACCCACAGGCTCTCAAGAGACCCAGTACTTC
.,once,TRBJ1-1,TRBV13,CASTRQGEAFF,TGTGCCAGCACCCGGCAGGGGGAAGCTTTCTTT
.,.,TRBJ1-1,TRBV13,CASSPRGGGTEAFF,TGTGCCAGCAGCCCAAGGGGGGGCGGGACTGAAGCTTTCTTT
.,.,TRBJ1-1,TRBV7-2,CASSLSSMNTEAFF,TGTGCCAGCAGCCTAAGTTCCATGAACACTGAAGCTTTCTTT
TRBD1,few,TRBJ1-6,TRBV3-1/TRBV3-2,CASSQGPAGTVSPLHF,TGTGCCAGCAGCCAAGGTCCCGCAGGGACAGTTTCACCCCTCCACTTT
.,.,TRBJ1-2,TRBV5-1,CASSPWTASSSNYGYTF,TGCGCCAGCAGCCCATGGACAGCCAGCTCCTCAAACTATGGCTACACCTTC
.,once,TRBJ1-1,TRBV4-3,CASSQDRHSPEAFF,TGCGCCAGCAGCCAAGATCGACACTCCCCTGAAGCTTTCTTT
TRBD1,.,TRBJ2-7,TRBV5-6,CASSLEQGALYEQYF,TGTGCCAGCAGCTTGGAACAGGGGGCTTTGTACGAGCAGTACTTC
.,.,TRBJ1-4,TRBV9,CASSESFKEKLFF,TGTGCCAGCAGCGAAAGCTTCAAGGAAAAACTGTTTTTT
.,.,TRBJ2-7,TRBV18,CASSPGPGTSYEQYF,TGTGCCAGCTCACCAGGGCCGGGAACCTCCTACGAGCAGTACTTC
TRBD1,.,TRBJ1-5,TRBV6-2/TRBV6-3,CASSPGQGNQPQHF,TGTGCCAGCAGTCCGGGACAGGGGAACCAGCCCCAGCATTTT
.,once,TRBJ1-1,TRBV18,CASSPRGLYTEAFF,TGTGCCAGCTCCCCCAGGGGCCTCTACACTGAAGCTTTCTTT
TRBD1,.,TRBJ1-5,TRBV27,CASSLGQGKPQHF,TGTGCCAGCAGTTTAGGACAGGGGAAGCCCCAGCATTTT
.,.,TRBJ1-1,TRBV6-5,CASSYSQGFMNTEAFF,TGTGCCAGCAGTTACTCGCAGGGGTTTATGAACACTGAAGCTTTCTTT
TRBD1,.,TRBJ2-6,TRBV7-8,CASSPDRGFSGANVLTF,TGTGCCAGCAGCCCCGACAGGGGGTTCTCTGGGGCCAACGTCCTGACTTTC
.,.,TRBJ2-2,TRBV7-9,CASEGTGELFF,TGTGCCAGCGAGGGCACCGGGGAGCTGTTTTTT
.,.,TRBJ1-2,TRBV4-1,CASSQEYGNGYTF,TGCGCCAGCAGCCAAGAATACGGGAATGGCTACACCTTC
TRBD2,.,TRBJ2-3,TRBV15,CATSRDKGGLGSDTQYF,TGTGCCACCAGCAGAGATAAAGGGGGACTAGGATCAGATACGCAGTATTTT
TRBD1,.,TRBJ2-7,TRBV4-2,CASSQGSDRGQREQYF,TGTGCCAGCAGCCAAGGCTCCGACAGGGGGCAGCGGGAGCAGTACTTC
.,.,TRBJ1-2,TRBV6-5,CASSSGAPGYTF,TGTGCCAGCAGTTCAGGGGCGCCTGGCTACACCTTC
.,.,TRBJ1-1,TRBV24-1,CATSGKNSSNTEAFF,TGTGCCACCAGTGGAAAAAACAGCTCGAACACTGAAGCTTTCTTT
.,.,TRBJ2-2,TRBV6-6,CASSYGPNTGELFF,TGTGCCAGCAGCTACGGCCCGAACACCGGGGAGCTGTTTTTT
.,few,TRBJ1-1,TRBV29-1,CSVEDRRNRNTEAFF,TGCAGCGTTGAAGATCGCCGAAACAGGAACACTGAAGCTTTCTTT
TRBD1,.,TRBJ1-3,TRBV19,CASSPRPGTGTEGNTIYF,TGTGCCAGTAGTCCCCGTCCCGGGACAGGGACCGAGGGAAACACCATATATTTT
.,.,TRBJ2-5,TRBV5-1,CASSLPGETQYF,TGCGCCAGCAGCTTGCCGGGGGAGACCCAGTACTTC
.,.,TRBJ2-6,TRBV15,CATSPPSGPGANVLTF,TGTGCCACCAGCCCACCTAGTGGTCCCGGGGCCAACGTCCTGACTTTC
.,.,TRBJ2-1,TRBV6-1,CASSEALRLSYNEQFF,TGTGCCAGCAGTGAAGCGCTACGTTTATCCTACAATGAGCAGTTCTTC
.,.,TRBJ2-1,TRBV6-1,CASSEGQGGYNEQFF,TGTGCCAGCAGTGAAGGCCAGGGGGGATACAATGAGCAGTTCTTC
.,.,TRBJ1-3,TRBV9,CASSHDKTRSGSSGNTIYF,TGTGCCAGCAGCCACGACAAGACACGGAGCGGGAGCTCTGGAAACACCATATATTTT
.,.,TRBJ1-6,TRBV18,CASSPGQSDNSPLHF,TGTGCCAGCTCACCCGGACAGTCTGATAATTCACCCCTCCACTTT
TRBD2,.,TRBJ2-7,TRBV3-1/TRBV3-2,CASSHPPTGTSGRGTEQYF,TGTGCCAGCAGCCATCCCCCCACCGGGACTAGCGGGAGGGGAACCGAGCAGTACTTC
.,.,TRBJ2-7,TRBV7-9,CASSPEGRYEQYF,TGTGCCAGCAGCCCCGAGGGCCGCTACGAGCAGTACTTC
.,.,TRBJ1-1,TRBV18,CASSTDMNTEAFF,TGTGCCAGCTCGACAGACATGAACACTGAAGCTTTCTTT
.,.,TRBJ2-5,TRBV5-1,CASSQTGTYAETQYF,TGCGCCAGCAGCCAGACGGGGACATACGCGGAGACCCAGTACTTC
.,once,TRBJ1-2,TRBV6-1,CASSGGVWASNYGYTF,TGTGCCAGCAGTGGGGGGGTGTGGGCCTCTAACTATGGCTACACCTTC
.,once,TRBJ2-7,TRBV12-3/TRBV12-4,CASTPGLSYEQYF,TGTGCCAGCACCCCGGGACTCTCCTACGAGCAGTACTTC
TRBD2,.,TRBJ2-7,TRBV29-1,CSVDGTSGGSYEQYF,TGCAGCGTTGATGGGACTAGCGGTGGCTCCTACGAGCAGTACTTC
TRBD1,once,TRBJ1-1,TRBV9,CASSPRGSGTEAFF,TGTGCCAGCAGCCCCAGGGGGTCGGGAACTGAAGCTTTCTTT
.,.,TRBJ1-6,TRBV30,CAWKGDKLSPLHF,TGTGCCTGGAAGGGGGACAAGCTCTCACCCCTCCACTTT
.,.,TRBJ2-3,TRBV10-3,CAINQQKSTDTQYF,TGTGCCATCAACCAACAAAAAAGCACAGATACGCAGTATTTT
.,.,TRBJ2-5,TRBV30,CAWSGGDWETQYF,TGTGCCTGGAGTGGGGGGGATTGGGAGACCCAGTACTTC
TRBD2,once,TRBJ2-5,TRBV27,CASSQLAGANRETQYF,TGTGCCAGCAGTCAACTAGCGGGCGCCAACAGAGAGACCCAGTACTTC